This T cell receptor beta chain emerged from a study of cytomegalovirus exposure and HLA in healthy donors. Study summary: The use of the same platform for the 120 or so validation repertoires and the 600 to 700 first-cohort repertoires was reported by a later analysis.

CDR1 SNHLY and CDR2 FYNNEI come from the germline V gene. The CDR3 extends over 15 amino acids. J gave up 0 bases and V 6 bases, and 6 bases lay outside the gene matches. Sequencing used immunoSEQ multiplex PCR; TCRdb keeps in-frame clones, though not all of them. The profile shows 150,000 to 200,000 clones, 75% to 90% of them singletons. The validation cohort, a group of 120 or so subjects, included the donors and was separate from the approximately 700-subject first cohort. The chain couples TRBV2 to TRBJ2-7; 9 bases agree with TRBD2. Sequencing was performed on PBMCs. The TCR originated in a man between 18 and 29 years old in good health and CMV-seropositive. The CDR3 nucleotides read TGTGCCAGCAGGGGGGGAGCGGGAGGCTCCTACGAGCAGTACTTC. The encoded protein is CASRGGAGGSYEQYF.